A selection of T cell receptor beta chains follows, all from one sample in a study of T-cell reconstitution after alpha-beta-depleted transplantation in children. Each CDR3 protein gets one entry after TCRdb re-called the PCR reads with MiXCR. The data contain some 350,000 distinct CDR3 sequences, around 16% of them seen just once; the ten biggest clones take up roughly two fifths. The sequenced sample was PBMCs, mostly from graft donor cells, obtained 360 days after TCRalphabeta/CD19-depleted stem cell transplant. These receptors all stem from a male patient aged 2 to 10 who had a stem cell transplant for acute lymphoblastic leukemia, so the T cells may come from the graft donor. CDR3s include the opening cysteine and the closing phenylalanine or tryptophan. Fields, in order: V gene, J gene, clone size, D gene, CDR3 DNA, CDR3 protein. D genes are given only for firm matches. Clone size appears in some rows only: once, few, many, or a class for an expanded clone.

V gene: TRBV5-1
J gene: TRBJ1-4
clone size: few
D gene: TRBD1
CDR3 DNA: TGCGCCAGCAGCTTGGGGGGGACAGATGAAAAACTGTTTTTT
CDR3 protein: CASSLGGTDEKLFF

V gene: TRBV4-3
J gene: TRBJ2-3
clone size: few
D gene: TRBD2
CDR3 DNA: TGCGCCAGCAGCCAAGATCGGGGACTAGCGGGAGGCACAGATACGCAGTATTTT
CDR3 protein: CASSQDRGLAGGTDTQYF

V gene: TRBV7-9
J gene: TRBJ2-7
clone size: NA
D gene: NA
CDR3 DNA: TGTGCCAGCAGCCCACAGGGTATCCCCTACGAGCAGTACTTC
CDR3 protein: CASSPQGIPYEQYF

V gene: TRBV6-5
J gene: TRBJ2-1
clone size: many
D gene: NA
CDR3 DNA: TGCGCCAGCAGCGACCGGTACAATGAGCAGTTCTTC
CDR3 protein: CASSDRYNEQFF

V gene: TRBV4-3
J gene: TRBJ2-2
clone size: NA
D gene: NA
CDR3 DNA: TGCGCCAGCAGCCAAGTTGGTAGGAACACCGGGGAGCTGTTTTTT
CDR3 protein: CASSQVGRNTGELFF

V gene: TRBV4-3
J gene: TRBJ2-1
clone size: NA
D gene: TRBD2
CDR3 DNA: TGCGCCAGCACCCAACTAGCGGGAGGGCCCAGCGGTGAGCAGTTCTTC
CDR3 protein: CASTQLAGGPSGEQFF

V gene: TRBV28
J gene: TRBJ2-7
clone size: NA
D gene: TRBD1
CDR3 DNA: TGTGCCAGCAGTATTACAGGGGAAAGCTCCTACGAGCAGTACTTC
CDR3 protein: CASSITGESSYEQYF

V gene: TRBV12-3/TRBV12-4
J gene: TRBJ1-3
clone size: few
D gene: TRBD1
CDR3 DNA: TGTGCCAGCACCACGGACAGGGCCTCTGGAAACACCATATATTTT
CDR3 protein: CASTTDRASGNTIYF

V gene: TRBV2
J gene: TRBJ2-5
clone size: NA
D gene: TRBD2
CDR3 DNA: TGTGCCAGCAGGGATCTTAATCTGGGACTAGCGGAGACCCAGTACTTC
CDR3 protein: CASRDLNLGLAETQYF

V gene: TRBV28
J gene: TRBJ1-2
clone size: few
D gene: TRBD1
CDR3 DNA: TGTGCCAGCAGTTTCCGGGACAGGCGTGGCTACACCTTC
CDR3 protein: CASSFRDRRGYTF